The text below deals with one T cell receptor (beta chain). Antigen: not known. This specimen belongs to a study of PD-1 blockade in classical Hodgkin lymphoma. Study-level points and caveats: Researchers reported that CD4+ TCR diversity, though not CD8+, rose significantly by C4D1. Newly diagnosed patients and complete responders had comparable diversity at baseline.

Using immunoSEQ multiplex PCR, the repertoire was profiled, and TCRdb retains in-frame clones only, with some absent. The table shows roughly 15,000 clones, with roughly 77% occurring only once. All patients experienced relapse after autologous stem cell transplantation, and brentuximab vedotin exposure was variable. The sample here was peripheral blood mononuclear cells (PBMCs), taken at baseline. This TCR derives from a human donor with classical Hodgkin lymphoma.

Here the CDR3 DNA reads TGCAGCGTTGAAGAAGGGGGCCGAGGTCAGCCCCAGCATTTT. This codes for CSVEEGGRGQPQHF. The chain uses TRBV29-1 and TRBJ1-5, with 7 nucleotides matching TRBD1. The V segment lost 0 bases and the J segment 6 bases; nucleotides outside the gene matches: 5. Germline V CDR1 and CDR2: SQVTM, ANQGSEA. The CDR3 consists of 14 residues.